The 18 T cell receptor beta chains given below trace back to one sample, sequenced in a study of T-cell reconstitution after alpha-beta-depleted transplantation in children. Using unique molecular identifiers, the investigators prepared the TCRbeta library. TCRdb redid the calling of the PCR reads with MiXCR, one entry per CDR3 protein. The sample records around 700,000 distinct CDR3 sequences, approximately 14% being singletons. The input for sequencing was PBMCs, taken before TCRalphabeta/CD19-depleted stem cell transplant. The receptors here all came from a girl aged 2-10 years with congenital amegakaryocytic thrombocytopenia, due to receive a stem cell transplant.

The chain is built from TRBV4-1 and TRBJ2-3, with D hard to call. Trimming took off 8 bases at V and 5 bases at J, with 11 bases between the two ends. The CDR3 has 12 residues. Per germline, CDR1 MGHRA and CDR2 YSYEKL. CDR3 residues: CASGRIQDTQYF. Here the CDR3 DNA reads TGCGCCAGCGGCCGGATCCAAGATACGCAGTATTTT.

Comments on this clonotype: This may come from a read error, since a much larger clone is one base off. The gene calls are TRBV12-3 or TRBV12-4 and TRBJ2-1; 10 bases are a match to TRBD2. The CDR3 sequence is 14 residues long. V was clipped by 4 bases and J by 9 bases; unmatched bases: 6. DNA for the CDR3: TGTGCCAGCAGTTCAGCGGGAGGGGTCAGTGAGCAGTTCTTC. This encodes CASSSAGGVSEQFF.

A few counts support this clonotype. DNA of the CDR3: TGCAGTGCTAGAGGGTCCCTCGCGGCGAGAGGCTCTGAGCAGTTCTTC. Protein product: CSARGSLAARGSEQFF. The V and J genes are TRBV20-1 and TRBJ2-1; D is uncertain. Per germline, CDR1 DFQATT and CDR2 SNEGSKA (reference sequence). The CDR3 is made up of 16 amino acids. V was shortened by 1 base and J by 9 bases, with 22 bases between the two germline ends.

This clonotype was detected ten times or more. The genes are TRBV20-1 and TRBJ2-3, with 11 bases aligning to TRBD2. The CDR3 contains 16 residues. Germline CDR1 reads DFQATT; CDR2 reads SNEGSKA (reference sequence). V dropped 5 bases and J dropped 5; count of bases not matched to a gene: 12. CDR3 amino acids: CSARPSYSGRVDTQYF. The CDR3 coding sequence is TGCAGTGCTCGACCGTCCTATAGCGGGAGGGTAGATACGCAGTATTTT.

This clonotype was counted many times. V usage is TRBV27 and J usage is TRBJ2-2; D unclear. CDR1 is MNHEY and CDR2 is SMNVEV in the germline V gene (reference sequence). The CDR3 consists of 15 residues. The germline V and J ends were trimmed by 3 bases and 2 bases, with 10 bases remaining between them. As DNA, the CDR3 is TGTGCCAGCAGTTTCTGGCAGTCTAACACCGGGGAGCTGTTTTTT. It is translated as CASSFWQSNTGELFF.

This clonotype was recorded at least ten times. V and J are TRBV20-1 and TRBJ1-2; D gene unclear. V shed 6 bases and J shed 4 bases, with 3 bases lying between them. Germline V gene sequence: CDR1 DFQATT, CDR2 SNEGSKA (reference sequence). The length of the CDR3 is 9 residues. The CDR3 DNA reads as TGCAGTGCAAGCTATGGCTACACCTTC. Translated: CSASYGYTF.

This clonotype was seen only a few times. The chain has TRBV5-1 and TRBJ2-5; TRBD2 is a possible D gene (6 bases). The germline V and J ends were trimmed by 0 bases and 5 bases, with 11 bases remaining between them. The CDR3 extends over 14 amino acids. Germline V CDR1 and CDR2: SGHRS, YFSETQ. CDR3 in DNA: TGCGCCAGCAGCTTGGCGGCGGGGCCGGAGACCCAGTACTTC. This encodes CASSLAAGPETQYF.

This clonotype has a count of ten or more. The chain links TRBV7-9 to TRBJ1-1; TRBD1 agrees at 7 bases. This CDR3 is 13 amino acids long. From germline, CDR1 is SEHNR and CDR2 FQNEAQ (reference sequence). Germline trimming cut 6 bases from V and 5 bases from J; bases unmatched to any gene: 6. The CDR3 region is CASRNRGETEAFF. DNA for the CDR3: TGTGCCAGCAGAAACAGGGGAGAAACTGAAGCTTTCTTT.

At least ten counts were recorded for this clonotype. The rearrangement uses TRBV7-2 and TRBJ1-2, with D possibly matching TRBD1 (5 bases). Per germline, CDR1 SGHTA and CDR2 FQGNSA. CDR3 length: 16 amino acids. The V and J ends lost 5 bases and 4 bases respectively, with 20 bases between them. This CDR3 reads CASSLRARQSFYGYTF. CDR3 nucleotides: TGTGCCAGCAGCCTAAGGGCCAGACAGAGCTTCTATGGCTACACCTTC. The whole variable domain, remainder taken from reference TRBV7-2 and TRBJ1-2, is GAGVSQSPSNKVTEKGKDVELRCDPISGHTALYWYRQSLGQGLEFLIYFQGNSAPDKSGLPSDRFSAERTGGSVSTLTIQRTQQEDSAVYLCASSLRARQSFYGYTFGSGTRLTVV.

As to this clonotype: A read error may be the cause here, since a much bigger clone is one base away. The chain couples TRBV7-2 to TRBJ2-5; the match to TRBD2 covers 10 bases. V was clipped by 2 bases and J by 5 bases; unmatched bases: 5. Looked up from germline, CDR1 is SGHTA and CDR2 is FQGNSA. The CDR3 is 15 residues long. This CDR3 reads CASSLLSSGSETQYF. The CDR3 DNA is TGTGCCAGCAGCTTATTGTCTAGCGGGAGCGAGACCCAGTACTTC.

The CDR3 bases are TGTGCCAGCAGCGTCAGGGCAGGGTTCTACGAGCAGTACTTC. It translates to CASSVRAGFYEQYF. The chain combines TRBV9 with TRBJ2-7, with TRBD1 as a possible D gene (5 bases). The CDR3 spans 14 residues. The V gene lost 2 bases and the J gene lost 3 bases, with 12 bases spanning the gap. Germline V gene lookup returns CDR1 SGDLS and CDR2 YYNGEE. The variable domain in full, completed from reference TRBV9 and TRBJ2-7, reads DSGVTQTPKHLITATGQRVTLRCSPRSGDLSVYWYQQSLDQGLQFLIQYYNGEERAKGNILERFSAQQFPDLHSELNLSSLELGDSALYFCASSVRAGFYEQYFGPGTRLTVT.

There are many counts of this clonotype. This sequence joins TRBV6-1 and TRBJ1-2; no definite D call. Trimming cost V 5 bases and J 4 bases, with 20 bases left between them. This CDR3 has 16 amino acids. Looked up from germline, CDR1 is MNHNS and CDR2 is SASEGT. The CDR3, as DNA: TGTGCCAGCAGTCCCATGATCAGCAGGCTAAGCTATGGCTACACCTTC. Its translation is CASSPMISRLSYGYTF.

This clonotype was picked up many times. The gene calls are TRBV6-1 and TRBJ2-1; 11 bases are shared with TRBD2. The ends lost 5 bases at V and 5 bases at J; junction bases unmatched: 8. CDR1 and CDR2 (germline): MNHNS, SASEGT. The CDR3 runs 16 residues. This CDR3 reads CASSRSGRVPNNEQFF. The DNA of the CDR3 is TGTGCCAGCAGTCGTAGCGGGAGGGTCCCCAACAATGAGCAGTTCTTC.

The table lists this clonotype with a few counts. The chain carries TRBV11-2 and TRBJ2-3; 8 bases align to TRBD2. The CDR3 length is 14 residues. CDR1 and CDR2 (germline): SGHAT, FQNNGV. The junction had 3 bases not matched to a gene; V was cut back by 3 bases and J by 4 bases. For the CDR3, the DNA is TGTGCCAGCAGCTTGGGACTAGTCGCAGATACGCAGTATTTT. It specifies CASSLGLVADTQYF.

This clonotype was detected ten times or more. The chain recombines TRBV15 with TRBJ2-3; TRBD2 aligns across 12 bases. In germline, CDR1 is LNHNV, CDR2 YYDKDF (reference sequence). This CDR3 has 17 residues. V lost 2 bases, J lost 4 bases, and 7 bases stayed unmatched. The CDR3 region has the DNA TGTGCCACCAGCAGAATACTAGCGGGAGGAAGCGCAGATACGCAGTATTTT. Translating gives CATSRILAGGSADTQYF. The whole variable domain, remainder taken from reference TRBV15 and TRBJ2-3, is DAMVIQNPRYQVTQFGKPVTLSCSQTLNHNVMYWYQQKSSQAPKLLFHYYDKDFNNEADTPDNFQSRRPNTSFCFLDIRSPGLGDTAMYLCATSRILAGGSADTQYFGPGTRLTVL.

In its sample, this clonotype was seen many times. The rearrangement links TRBV28 to TRBJ2-4, with a weak D call TRBD2 (6 bases). The germline V and J ends were trimmed by 2 bases and 4 bases, with 15 bases remaining between them. The V gene's germline CDR1 is MDHEN and CDR2 SYDVKM. The CDR3 runs 16 residues. In DNA, the CDR3 is TGTGCCAGCAGTTTACTGGAGGGAGGCGGTAAAAACATTCAGTACTTC. Translation gives CASSLLEGGGKNIQYF.

This clonotype showed up many times. The genes are TRBV5-1 and TRBJ2-3; 8 nucleotides align to TRBD2. The CDR3 has 14 residues. Germline values: CDR1 SGHRS, CDR2 YFSETQ. V lost 4 bases and J lost 8; bases outside the gene matches: 9. The CDR3 DNA sequence: TGCGCCAGCAGCGTAAGCGGGAGCGAGGGTACGCAGTATTTT. Residues: CASSVSGSEGTQYF.

This clonotype was seen a few times. The rearrangement uses TRBV6-1 and TRBJ2-7, with D possibly being TRBD1 (6 bases). CDR1 is MNHNS, CDR2 SASEGT, per germline. This CDR3 has 16 residues. Trimming stripped 3 bases from V and 5 bases from J, with 20 bases between. As DNA, the CDR3 is TGTGCCAGCAGTGACCCCGGGACACCATCAATCGACGAGCAGTACTTC. Translated, it gives CASSDPGTPSIDEQYF.